This passage covers 16 T cell receptor beta chains from one sample sequenced in a study of blood T cell repertoires in COVID-19. This table comes from immunoSEQ multiplex PCR, and its TCRdb copy is limited to in-frame clones, with some not included. The sample shows 250,000 to 300,000 clones, approximately 89% of them seen only once. Specimen: peripheral blood. Receptors originate from a woman aged 70-85 years with COVID-19, enrolled during active disease.

The gene calls are TRBV28 and TRBJ2-3, with 11 bases that match TRBD2. Per the germline V gene, CDR1 is MDHEN and CDR2 is SYDVKM. The V gene end was trimmed by 4 bases and the J gene end by 5 bases; junction bases not matched to a gene: 8. The CDR3 has 16 amino acids. CDR3: CASSSLAGVLRDTQYF. The CDR3 DNA reads as TGTGCCAGCAGTTCACTAGCGGGAGTTTTAAGAGATACGCAGTATTTT.

V usage is TRBV11-3 and J usage is TRBJ1-1; D is perhaps TRBD1 (6 bases). Germline assignment: CDR1 SGHNT and CDR2 YENEEA. V was trimmed by 7 bases and J by 3 bases, leaving 15 bases between them. This CDR3 is 14 amino acids long. The CDR3 here is CASKSRDIYTEAFF. The DNA for the CDR3 is TGTGCCAGCAAGTCCCGGGACATTTACACTGAAGCTTTCTTT. The whole variable domain, remainder taken from reference TRBV11-3 and TRBJ1-1, is EAGVVQSPRYKIIEKKQPVAFWCNPISGHNTLYWYLQNLGQGPELLIRYENEEAVDDSQLPKDRFSAERLKGVDSTLKIQPAELGDSAVYLCASKSRDIYTEAFFGQGTRLTVV.

The chain uses TRBV4-2 and TRBJ1-5; D is ambiguous. CDR3 size: 17 residues. Germline loops: CDR1 LGHNA, CDR2 YNFKEQ. The V end lost 1 base, the J end lost 4 bases, and 17 bases lay between the germline ends. CDR3 DNA: TGTGCCAGCAGCCAAGTCCCACCCAAGCGGCGAAATCAGCCCCAGCATTTT. This translates into CASSQVPPKRRNQPQHF.

The rearrangement links TRBV9 to TRBJ2-7; maybe TRBD1 (5 bases). The CDR3 contains 14 residues. Trimming removed 0 bases from V and 2 bases from J, with 9 bases in between. Germline V CDR1 and CDR2: SGDLS, YYNGEE. Written as DNA, the CDR3 is TGTGCCAGCAGCGTAGCCACACAGGCCTACGAGCAGTACTTC. Amino acid sequence: CASSVATQAYEQYF.

The rearrangement links TRBV7-6 to TRBJ2-5; 9 bases are shared with TRBD2. The CDR3 consists of 15 residues. Germline-derived CDR1 and CDR2 are SGHVS and FNYEAQ. Losses at the gene ends were 1 base for V and 5 bases for J; bases not matched to a gene: 5. CDR3 DNA: TGTGCCAGCAGCTTAGTAGCGGGAGCTTTGGAGACCCAGTACTTC. Its translation is CASSLVAGALETQYF.

This clone was counted a few times. This CDR3 is CASSQDPAGGVKNIQYF. The CDR3 DNA sequence: TGCGCCAGCAGCCAAGATCCGGCAGGGGGCGTCAAAAACATTCAGTACTTC. V and J are TRBV4-3 and TRBJ2-4, with TRBD1 identical over 8 bases. The germline V gene encodes CDR1 LGHNA and CDR2 YSLEER. This CDR3 spans 17 amino acids. V trimming: 0 bases; J trimming: 3 bases; junction bases outside the gene matches: 7.

The chain employs TRBV12-1 and TRBJ2-5; the D call TRBD2 from the table was never checked on the DNA. TRBV12-1 is deemed a pseudogene. This CDR3 spans 16 amino acids. The CDR3 spells CASSFPGLAGKETQYF. The CDR3 DNA follows: TGTGCCAGCAGCTTTCCGGGACTAGCCGGAAAAGAGACCCAGTACTTC.

The rearrangement joins TRBV19 to TRBJ2-6, with D uncertain. V lost 10 bases, J lost 0 bases, and 7 bases lay in between. This CDR3 contains 13 residues. Looked up from germline, CDR1 is LNHDA and CDR2 is SQIVND (reference sequence). The DNA for the CDR3 is TGTGCCACACGGGTCTCTGGGGCCAACGTCCTGACTTTC. Its translation is CATRVSGANVLTF. The variable domain in full, with the rest retrieved from reference TRBV19 and TRBJ2-6, is DGGITQSPKYLFRKEGQNVTLSCEQNLNHDAMYWYRQDPGQGLRLIYYSQIVNDFQKGDIAEGYSVSREKKESFPLTVTSAQKNPTAFYLCATRVSGANVLTFGAGSRLTVL.

The chain employs TRBV25-1 and TRBJ1-2; 8 nucleotides agree with TRBD1. J was trimmed by 7 bases and V by 4 bases; bases with no gene match: 11. Germline V gene data show CDR1 as MGHDK and CDR2 as SYGVNS. The CDR3 has 15 amino acids. CDR3 coding DNA: TGTGCCAGCAGTGTTGGAGGACAGGGTTTTGGTGGCTACACCTTC. It specifies CASSVGGQGFGGYTF.

This clone was detected only a few times. The chain recombines TRBV27 with TRBJ2-1; TRBD2 matches at 9 bases. CDR1 and CDR2 (germline): MNHEY, SMNVEV (reference sequence). The CDR3 runs 17 residues. V shed 5 bases, J shed 4 bases, and the junction held 12 bases outside the gene matches. The chain's CDR3 is CASSPLGGSGSYNEQFF. The CDR3, as DNA: TGTGCCAGCAGTCCCCTCGGGGGTAGCGGGAGTTACAATGAGCAGTTCTTC.

The chain combines TRBV7-2 with TRBJ2-3, with 7 bases matching TRBD2. The CDR3 has 18 amino acids. V lost 3 bases, J lost 0 bases, and 12 bases stayed unmatched. Germline assignment: CDR1 SGHTA and CDR2 FQGNSA. The CDR3 region is CASSLALQTSWSTDTQYF. The CDR3 region has the DNA TGTGCCAGCAGCTTGGCCCTTCAGACTAGCTGGAGCACAGATACGCAGTATTTT.

The chain is built from TRBV7-2 and TRBJ2-1, with 8 bases fitting TRBD2. The length of the CDR3 is 14 residues. J was trimmed by 6 bases and V by 6 bases; bases with no gene match: 7. Germline V lookup: CDR1 SGHTA, CDR2 FQGNSA. The chain's CDR3 is CASRSSGGANEQFF. Here the CDR3 DNA reads TGTGCCAGCAGGTCATCGGGAGGGGCCAATGAGCAGTTCTTC.

This clone was counted only a few times. This chain connects TRBV13 to TRBJ1-1; tentative D call: TRBD1 (5 bases). The CDR3 loop spans 13 amino acids. V gave up 3 bases and J gave up 4 bases, with 9 bases separating them. Germline-derived CDR1 and CDR2 are PRHDT and FYEKMQ (reference sequence). The CDR3 nucleotides are TGTGCCAGCAGCTTTTCGGGGGTCACTGAAGCTTTCTTT. Amino acid sequence: CASSFSGVTEAFF.

J is TRBJ2-7 and V is TRBV4-1; 10 bases match TRBD2. Trimming cost V 0 bases and J 0 bases; bases outside gene matches: 14. Germline V gives CDR1 MGHRA, CDR2 YSYEKL. CDR3 length: 20 residues. CDR3 protein: CASSQDVILAGKGDSYEQYF. The CDR3 DNA follows: TGCGCCAGCAGCCAAGATGTGATACTAGCGGGAAAGGGCGACTCCTACGAGCAGTACTTC.

The rearrangement uses TRBV2 and TRBJ1-2; 8 bases match TRBD1. Trimming at V came to 6 bases and at J to 4 bases, leaving 7 bases not matched to a gene. The V gene's germline CDR1 is SNHLY and CDR2 FYNNEI. The CDR3 runs 14 residues. The CDR3 sequence is CASRSGGGGYGYTF. CDR3 DNA: TGTGCCAGCAGATCAGGGGGCGGTGGCTATGGCTACACCTTC.

The chain joins TRBV4-1 to TRBJ1-2, with TRBD1 as a possible D gene (5 bases). The length of the CDR3 is 15 residues. The V end was cut by 1 base, the J end by 7 bases, with 16 bases between. Looked up from germline, CDR1 is MGHRA and CDR2 is YSYEKL. DNA for the CDR3: TGCGCCAGCAGCCAAGTCAATTCAGGGAAGGGTGGCTACACCTTC. It translates to CASSQVNSGKGGYTF.